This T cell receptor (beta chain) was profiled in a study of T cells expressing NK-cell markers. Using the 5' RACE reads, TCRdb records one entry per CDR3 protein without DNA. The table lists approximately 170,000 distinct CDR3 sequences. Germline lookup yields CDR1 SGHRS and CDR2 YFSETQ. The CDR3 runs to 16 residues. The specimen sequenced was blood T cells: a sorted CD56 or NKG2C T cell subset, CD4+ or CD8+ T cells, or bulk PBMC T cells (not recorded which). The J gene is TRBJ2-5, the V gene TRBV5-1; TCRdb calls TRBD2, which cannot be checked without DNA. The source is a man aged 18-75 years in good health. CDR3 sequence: CASSPGTSGFQETQYF.